These 10 T cell receptor beta chains were sequenced from one sample in a study of blood T cell repertoires in COVID-19. Some clones are missing from TCRdb's copy, which holds only in-frame ones; the method was immunoSEQ multiplex PCR. The sample holds more than 400,000 clones, roughly 90% seen once. The specimen sequenced was PBMCs or T cells enriched from blood (not recorded which). The receptor set was obtained from a woman aged 18-35 years who had recovered from COVID-19.

The chain has TRBV3-1 (or the pseudogene TRBV3-2) and TRBJ1-5; 7 nucleotides align to TRBD1. The CDR3 covers 16 residues. After removal of 1 base from V and 3 bases from J, the junction contained 6 bases not matched to a gene. The germline CDR1 and CDR2 sequences are LGHDT and YNNKEL (reference sequence). The CDR3 loop reads CASSQGWTGNNQPQHF. The DNA for the CDR3 is TGTGCCAGCAGCCAAGGTTGGACAGGCAACAATCAGCCCCAGCATTTT.

J is TRBJ1-1 and V is TRBV5-4, with D perhaps matching TRBD1 (6 bases). The germline V gene encodes CDR1 SGHNT and CDR2 YYREEE (reference sequence). Trimming removed 4 bases from V and 0 bases from J, with 10 bases in between. This CDR3 has 14 residues. The CDR3 DNA is TGTGCCAGCAGCACGGACAGCCTGAACACTGAAGCTTTCTTT. It encodes CASSTDSLNTEAFF.

This clone appeared a few times. This sequence joins TRBV20-1 and TRBJ2-3; D call uncertain. Germline CDR1 DFQATT, CDR2 SNEGSKA (reference sequence). The V and J ends lost 6 bases and 3 bases respectively, with 7 bases between them. The CDR3 extends over 11 amino acids. This CDR3 is CSAQLTDTQYF. CDR3 nucleotides: TGCAGTGCCCAATTGACAGATACGCAGTATTTT.

The chain combines TRBV7-2 with TRBJ2-3; D remains unclear. V lost 3 bases and J lost 5, with 15 bases in between. CDR1 SGHTA and CDR2 FQGNSA come from the germline V gene. The CDR3 is made up of 15 amino acids. The CDR3 DNA reads as TGTGCCAGCAGCTTTACGGTAGTCGGTGGAGATACGCAGTATTTT. Amino acid sequence: CASSFTVVGGDTQYF.

Details on this clone: The junction differs from germline at one of its ends, possibly a read error. The rearrangement links TRBV7-7 to TRBJ1-1; D gene unclear. This CDR3 has 13 residues. CDR1 is SSHAT and CDR2 is FNYEAQ in the germline V gene (reference sequence). The CDR3, as DNA: TGTGCTAGCAGCTTCGGGATGAACACTGAAGCTTTCTTT. Translation gives CASSFGMNTEAFF.

The rearrangement uses TRBV11-1 and TRBJ1-1; TRBD1 might be the D (6 bases). The CDR3 extends over 15 amino acids. Per the germline V gene, CDR1 is SGHAT and CDR2 is FQDESV (reference sequence). V was clipped by 2 bases and J by 0 bases, with 10 bases between them. The CDR3 nucleotides are TGTGCCAGCAGCTTAACAGGGTTCATGAACACTGAAGCTTTCTTT. Protein: CASSLTGFMNTEAFF.

This clone has a handful of counts. V is TRBV7-2 and J is TRBJ1-4; 7 bases match TRBD1. This CDR3 is 15 amino acids long. J gave up 3 bases and V 5 bases, and 6 bases lay outside the gene matches. The V gene's germline CDR1 is SGHTA and CDR2 FQGNSA. The CDR3 nucleotides are TGTGCCAGCAGCACCGACAGGGCGGCTAATGAAAAACTGTTTTTT. Translating it yields CASSTDRAANEKLFF.

This chain connects TRBV7-2 to TRBJ1-2; D is possibly TRBD1 (5 bases). With 5 bases removed from V and 1 base from J, the gap between germline ends came to 17 bases. The CDR3 spans 16 residues. Per germline, CDR1 SGHTA and CDR2 FQGNSA. The CDR3 DNA reads as TGTGCCAGCAGCCGGGGGTGGGTAAGGGATAACTATGGCTACACCTTC. This encodes CASSRGWVRDNYGYTF.

The genes are TRBV14 and TRBJ1-1; no clear D gene. From germline, CDR1 is SGHDN and CDR2 FVKESK. The CDR3 runs to 13 residues. V lost 1 base and J 10 bases, leaving 13 bases between the germline ends. The DNA of the CDR3 is TGTGCCAGCAGCCAAGTTGGTTATATTAGAGCTTTCTTT. Its translation is CASSQVGYIRAFF.

This sequence joins TRBV2 and TRBJ1-3, with D unresolved. The CDR3 covers 15 residues. Trimming took off 10 bases at V and 4 bases at J, with 20 bases between the two ends. Germline CDR1 and CDR2: SNHLY and FYNNEI. The CDR3 reads CAILSGSERGNTIYF. CDR3 coding DNA: TGTGCCATCCTAAGTGGTTCCGAGAGGGGAAACACCATATATTTT.